This TCR beta chain was observed in a study of T cell changes during pregnancy in multiple sclerosis (dated by TCRdb to about 2019). With respect to the entire study: The study examined how the T cell repertoire changed over the course of pregnancy in women with multiple sclerosis.

CDR3 length: 17 amino acids, cysteine to phenylalanine. Only the CDR3 DNA is retained, 51 bases long and in frame from the first base. The junction carries 17 bases between V and J, which are trimmed by 3 bases and 2 bases respectively. Based on the germline V gene (reference sequence), the CDR1 and CDR2 sequences are LNHDA and SQIVND. Libraries came from the immunoSEQ multiplex PCR assay. TCRdb carries this immuneACCESS record with in-frame sequences only. Its versions omit some clonotypes, under half of them owing to an unresolved V gene in the studies checked, with the rest unexplained. For this sample there are 90,000 to 150,000 clones; 93% appear just once. The ten largest make up approximately 6.3% of the sample. This clone is a singleton in its sample. The specificity of this receptor is unknown. The input lacks base qualities; no much larger clone sits a single base away.

The chain is made from TRBV19 and TRBJ1-3, with the D gene too uncertain to name. This clonotype was obtained from a female donor with multiple sclerosis, enrolled in a pregnancy study. The sequenced sample was peripheral blood, obtained before pregnancy. The DNA reads TGTGCCAGTAGTATGGGCCCTCCCGTGTCCGCTGGAAACACCATATATTTT. Its protein is CASSMGPPVSAGNTIYF.